The sequence of this TCR beta chain was determined in a study of cytomegalovirus exposure and HLA in healthy donors. The V and J ends lost 2 bases and 4 bases, in that order; junction bases with no gene match: 7. CDR1 is SGHRS, CDR2 YFSETQ, per germline. The CDR3 sequence is 17 residues long. Points from the study as a whole: Only CMV serostatus was available as immune exposure information. It was assumed in the presence/absence analyses that sequencing depth was roughly uniform across donors.

The PCR contained 60 Vbeta and 13 Jbeta primers. Some clones are missing from TCRdb's copy, which holds only in-frame ones; the method was immunoSEQ multiplex PCR. The table shows fewer than 100,000 clones, with less than 80% occurring only once. Concerning this clone: Its matching antigen is unknown.

The material sequenced was PBMCs. The rearrangement links TRBV5-1 to TRBJ2-5, with 14 bases fitting TRBD2. The sequence came from a woman in her thirties or forties in good health and CMV-seropositive. The chain's CDR3 is CASSFGGTSGSPETQYF. CDR3 sequence (DNA): TGCGCCAGCAGCTTTGGGGGGACTAGCGGGAGTCCAGAGACCCAGTACTTC.